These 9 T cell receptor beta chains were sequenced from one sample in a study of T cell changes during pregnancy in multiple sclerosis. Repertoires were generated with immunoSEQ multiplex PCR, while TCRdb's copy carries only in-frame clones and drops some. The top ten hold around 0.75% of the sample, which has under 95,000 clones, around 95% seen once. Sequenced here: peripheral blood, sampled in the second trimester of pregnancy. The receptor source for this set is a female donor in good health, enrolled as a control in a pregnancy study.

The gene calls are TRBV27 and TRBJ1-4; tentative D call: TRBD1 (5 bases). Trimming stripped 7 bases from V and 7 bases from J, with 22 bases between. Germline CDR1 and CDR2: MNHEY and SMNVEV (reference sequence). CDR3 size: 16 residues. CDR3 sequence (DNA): TGTGCCAGCACCTCAACAGTAGGGGCAGTAGGTGAAAAACTGTTTTTT. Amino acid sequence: CASTSTVGAVGEKLFF.

The CDR3 nucleotides read TGCAGCGGTGAGACAGGGAGGCGCAATGAGCAGTTCTTC. Translated, it gives CSGETGRRNEQFF. The chain employs TRBV29-1 and TRBJ2-1; D is possibly TRBD1 (7 bases). Per germline, CDR1 SQVTM and CDR2 ANQGSEA. V was pared by 7 bases and J by 6 bases, with 16 bases between. This CDR3 is 13 amino acids long.

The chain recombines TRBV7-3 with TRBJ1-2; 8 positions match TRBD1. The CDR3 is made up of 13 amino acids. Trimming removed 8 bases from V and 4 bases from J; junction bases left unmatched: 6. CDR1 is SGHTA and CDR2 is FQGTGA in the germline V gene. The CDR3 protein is CASGDRTAYGYTF. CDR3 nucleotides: TGTGCCAGCGGGGACAGGACAGCCTATGGCTACACCTTC.

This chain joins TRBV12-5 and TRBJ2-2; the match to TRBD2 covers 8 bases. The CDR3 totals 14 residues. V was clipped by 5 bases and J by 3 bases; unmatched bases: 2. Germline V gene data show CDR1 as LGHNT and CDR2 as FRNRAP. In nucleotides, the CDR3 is TGTGCTAGTGGTCCGGGGGGGGACACCGGGGAGCTGTTTTTT. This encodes CASGPGGDTGELFF.

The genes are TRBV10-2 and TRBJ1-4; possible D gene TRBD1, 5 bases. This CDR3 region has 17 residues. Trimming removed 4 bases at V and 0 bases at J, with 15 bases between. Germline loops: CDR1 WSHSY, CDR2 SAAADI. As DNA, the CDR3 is TGCGCCAGCAGTGGGAGGTTGGGGACTGCAACTAATGAAAAACTGTTTTTT. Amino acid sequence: CASSGRLGTATNEKLFF.

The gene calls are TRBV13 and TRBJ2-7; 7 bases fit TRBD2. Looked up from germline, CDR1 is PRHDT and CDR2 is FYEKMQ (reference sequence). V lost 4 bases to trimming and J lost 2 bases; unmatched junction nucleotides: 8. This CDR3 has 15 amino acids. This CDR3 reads CASSYRGGGTYEQYF. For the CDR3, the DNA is TGTGCCAGCAGCTACCGAGGCGGGGGAACCTACGAGCAGTACTTC.

The CDR3 spells CASSEQGAQEKLFF. The CDR3 coding sequence is TGCGCCAGCAGCGAACAGGGGGCCCAGGAAAAACTGTTTTTT. The chain recombines TRBV5-1 with TRBJ1-4, with TRBD1 matching 9 bases. CDR1 is SGHRS and CDR2 is YFSETQ in the germline V gene. This CDR3 is 14 amino acids long. V was clipped by 4 bases and J by 8 bases; unmatched bases: 6.

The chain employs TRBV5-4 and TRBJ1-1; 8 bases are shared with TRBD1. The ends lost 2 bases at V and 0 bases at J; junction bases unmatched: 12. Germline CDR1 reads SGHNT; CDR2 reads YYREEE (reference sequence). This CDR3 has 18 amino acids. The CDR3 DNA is TGTGCCAGCAGCTTCTGGACAGGGCCGGCCTTTATGAACACTGAAGCTTTCTTT. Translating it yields CASSFWTGPAFMNTEAFF.

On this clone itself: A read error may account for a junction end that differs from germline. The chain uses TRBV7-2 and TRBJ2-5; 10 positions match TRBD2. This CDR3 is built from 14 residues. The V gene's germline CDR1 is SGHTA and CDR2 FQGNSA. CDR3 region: CASSLMASGGAGDF. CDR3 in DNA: TGTGCCAGCAGCTTAATGGCTAGCGGGGGAGCGGGGGACTTC. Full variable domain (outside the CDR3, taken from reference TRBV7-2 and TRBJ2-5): GAGVSQSPSNKVTEKGKDVELRCDPISGHTALYWYRQSLGQGLEFLIYFQGNSAPDKSGLPSDRFSAERTGGSVSTLTIQRTQQEDSAVYLCASSLMASGGAGDFGPGTRLLVL.